One sample yielded the 17 T cell receptor beta chains listed below, sequenced in a study of cytomegalovirus exposure and HLA in healthy donors. The protocol was immunoSEQ multiplex PCR, while the TCRdb copy is restricted to in-frame clones and leaves out a portion. This sample has approximately 65,000 clones, with 95% to 97% found just once. Sequencing input: PBMCs. These receptors all stem from a man in his late teens or twenties in good health and CMV-seronegative.

This clone was counted a single time. This chain connects TRBV28 to TRBJ2-2, with a possible D match to TRBD1 (6 bases). CDR3 length: 16 amino acids. The germline V gene has CDR1 MDHEN and CDR2 SYDVKM. V was cut by 1 base and J by 1 base, with 10 bases left in between. The CDR3 DNA sequence: TGTGCCAGCAGTTTATCCCCACAGGGGAACACCGGGGAGCTGTTTTTT. Translated: CASSLSPQGNTGELFF.

This chain links TRBV7-9 with TRBJ1-1; 8 bases align to TRBD1. The CDR3 sequence is 18 residues long. V dropped 1 base and J dropped 0; count of bases not matched to a gene: 10. Germline values: CDR1 SEHNR, CDR2 FQNEAQ (reference sequence). CDR3 DNA sequence: TGTGCCAGCAGCTTAGTAAAGGGGACAGGACTAATGAACACTGAAGCTTTCTTT. It translates to CASSLVKGTGLMNTEAFF.

The chain combines TRBV6-6 with TRBJ1-1, with TRBD1 as a possible D gene (5 bases). The CDR3 runs 13 residues. Per the germline V gene, CDR1 is MNHNY and CDR2 is SVGAGI (reference sequence). V was cut by 2 bases and J by 3 bases, with 7 bases left in between. The CDR3 DNA reads TGTGCCAGCAGTTACGGGGGGGACACTGAAGCTTTCTTT. As protein: CASSYGGDTEAFF.

The chain links TRBV6-5 to TRBJ2-7, with a tentative D call TRBD1 (6 bases). Germline CDR1 reads MNHEY; CDR2 reads SVGAGI. The CDR3 runs to 14 residues. V gave up 6 bases and J gave up 1 base, with 13 bases separating them. CDR3 sequence (DNA): TGTGCCAGCAGGGCCCGACAGGAGTCCTACGAGCAGTACTTC. It is translated as CASRARQESYEQYF.

V and J are TRBV7-6 and TRBJ2-1; D is uncertain. This CDR3 has 15 residues. CDR1 is SGHVS and CDR2 is FNYEAQ in the germline V gene. V gave up 5 bases and J gave up 2 bases, with 13 bases separating them. CDR3 DNA sequence: TGTGCCAGCAGCACGAGGAAAAGTACCTACAATGAGCAGTTCTTC. This gives the protein CASSTRKSTYNEQFF.

V is TRBV9 and J is TRBJ2-1; D remains ambiguous. CDR1 is SGDLS and CDR2 is YYNGEE in the germline V gene. The CDR3 sequence is 16 residues long. V was pared by 4 bases and J by 0 bases, with 14 bases between. The DNA of the CDR3 is TGTGCCAGCAGCCTATTAGCCGTAAGCTCCTACAATGAGCAGTTCTTC. Protein sequence: CASSLLAVSSYNEQFF.

The V call is TRBV2, the J call TRBJ1-1, with D uncertain. With 0 bases removed from V and 8 bases from J, the gap between germline ends came to 7 bases. The V gene's germline CDR1 is SNHLY and CDR2 FYNNEI. The CDR3 extends over 12 amino acids. The CDR3 region is CASSEAQLEAFF. DNA for the CDR3: TGTGCCAGCAGTGAAGCGCAGTTGGAAGCTTTCTTT.

This chain connects TRBV11-2 to TRBJ2-5; no clear D gene. V shed 0 bases and J shed 2 bases, with 10 bases lying between them. The CDR3 contains 15 residues. Germline V lookup: CDR1 SGHAT, CDR2 FQNNGV. The chain's CDR3 is CASSLDLGVQETQYF. The CDR3 DNA is TGTGCCAGCAGCTTAGATCTAGGAGTACAAGAGACCCAGTACTTC.

This rearrangement joins TRBV6-1 to TRBJ2-3, with 9 bases fitting TRBD2. The V segment lost 5 bases and the J segment 2 bases; nucleotides outside the gene matches: 5. The CDR3 has 15 amino acids. Looked up from germline, CDR1 is MNHNS and CDR2 is SASEGT. CDR3 sequence reads: CASSPTSGNTDTQYF. The CDR3, as DNA: TGTGCCAGCAGTCCGACTAGCGGAAACACAGATACGCAGTATTTT.

CDR3 DNA: TGTGCCAGCAGTTACGGTGACCCTAGGGGAGATACGCAGTATTTT. Protein product: CASSYGDPRGDTQYF. V usage is TRBV6-5 and J usage is TRBJ2-3; weak D call: TRBD1 (5 bases). Germline values: CDR1 MNHEY, CDR2 SVGAGI. V was pared by 2 bases and J by 5 bases, with 14 bases between. CDR3 size: 15 residues.

This chain joins TRBV7-9 and TRBJ1-2, with TRBD1 matching over 9 bases. Germline CDR1 SEHNR, CDR2 FQNEAQ (reference sequence). The CDR3 consists of 18 residues. V dropped 5 bases and J dropped 3; count of bases not matched to a gene: 16. The CDR3 region is CASSQLYRQGVDYYGYTF. The CDR3 bases are TGTGCCAGCAGCCAACTCTACAGACAGGGGGTGGATTACTATGGCTACACCTTC. Drawing the rest from reference TRBV7-9 and TRBJ1-2, the complete variable domain is DTGVSQNPRHKITKRGQNVTFRCDPISEHNRLYWYRQTLGQGPEFLTYFQNEAQLEKSRLLSDRFSAERPKGSFSTLEIQRTEQGDSAMYLCASSQLYRQGVDYYGYTFGSGTRLTVV.

The chain combines TRBV10-3 with TRBJ1-2; 8 bases align to TRBD1. The CDR3 is 14 amino acids. Germline V CDR1 and CDR2: ENHRY, SYGVKD. With V trimmed by 8 bases and J by 4 bases, 9 bases remained unmatched. In DNA form, the CDR3 reads TGTGCCATCCCGCGGGACAGGTGGGTCTATGGCTACACCTTC. Protein: CAIPRDRWVYGYTF.

V gene TRBV27 combines with J gene TRBJ1-2, with TRBD1 identical over 10 bases. Trimming took 6 bases from V and 8 from J; bases not matched to a gene: 6. The CDR3 sequence is 13 residues long. The germline CDR1 and CDR2 sequences are MNHEY and SMNVEV (reference sequence). The CDR3 nucleotides are TGTGCCAGCAGCATGGGACAGGGGAAAGGCTACACCTTC. Protein sequence: CASSMGQGKGYTF.

The rearrangement uses TRBV10-3 and TRBJ1-1; D gene unclear. The length of the CDR3 is 13 residues. The germline CDR1 and CDR2 sequences are ENHRY and SYGVKD. Trimming cost V 3 bases and J 3 bases, with 8 bases left between them. The CDR3 loop is CAISDMRDTEAFF. CDR3 in DNA: TGTGCCATCAGTGATATGAGGGACACTGAAGCTTTCTTT.

The chain recombines TRBV19 with TRBJ1-1; 9 nucleotides align to TRBD1. V shed 10 bases and J 5 bases; nucleotides not matched to a gene: 5. Germline V gene data show CDR1 as LNHDA and CDR2 as SQIVND (reference sequence). The CDR3 is 12 amino acids. The CDR3 nucleotides are TGTGCCACAACAGGGGGCCAGACTGAAGCTTTCTTT. It encodes CATTGGQTEAFF.

The chain uses TRBV18 and TRBJ2-5, with D possibly matching TRBD2 (6 bases). The CDR3 sequence is 14 residues long. V was shortened by 4 bases and J by 2 bases, with 11 bases between the two germline ends. Germline values: CDR1 KGHSH, CDR2 LQKENI. CDR3 coding DNA: TGTGCCAGCTCACACGATCTAGCGCAAGAGACCCAGTACTTC. It encodes CASSHDLAQETQYF.

The V gene is TRBV7-9, the J gene TRBJ1-6; D unresolved. The CDR3 covers 17 residues. Germline V CDR1 and CDR2: SEHNR, FQNEAQ (reference sequence). V lost 0 bases and J lost 1, with 10 bases in between. As DNA, the CDR3 is TGTGCCAGCAGCTTAGCAGGGAGAGGATCCTATAATTCACCCCTCCACTTT. It codes for CASSLAGRGSYNSPLHF.